These 15 T cell receptor beta chains originate from one sample sequenced in a study of human T cells and chemical hapten exposure. From the RACE reads, TCRdb called clonotypes with MiXCR, one entry per CDR3 protein. The sample records about 71,000 distinct CDR3 sequences, about 9.4% being singletons. Documented time point: patch test 1, 2 weeks after DPC sensitization. The treatment: therapeutic diphenylcyclopropenone sensitization with weekly scalp DPC. The sample here was whole blood, taken in connection with sensitization to the hapten diphenylcyclopropenone (DPC). Receptors were obtained from a middle-aged woman with alopecia areata. Some clones in this sample may be carry-over from other donors' samples.

This clonotype has ten or more counts. The chain recombines TRBV18 with TRBJ1-1; D gene uncertain. This CDR3 contains 13 residues. From germline, CDR1 is KGHSH and CDR2 LQKENI. Trimming took 6 bases from V and 4 from J, leaving 12 bases between them. The CDR3 region is CASSPARATEAFF. The CDR3 DNA is TGTGCCAGCTCTCCTGCCCGGGCCACTGAAGCTTTCTTT.

V and J are TRBV6-2 or TRBV6-3 and TRBJ2-7; D might be TRBD2 (6 bases). Between the trimmed V and J ends, which lost 6 bases and 3 bases, there was a span of 6 bases. This CDR3 is built from 11 residues. CDR1 MNHEY and CDR2 SVGEGT come from the germline V gene. CDR3 region: CASRTSYEQYF. The CDR3 DNA is TGTGCCAGCAGGACTAGCTACGAGCAGTACTTC.

This clonotype was observed at least ten times. The chain joins TRBV6-2 or TRBV6-3 to TRBJ1-2; a possible D gene is TRBD1 (6 bases). V was pared by 2 bases and J by 2 bases, with 9 bases between. Germline V gives CDR1 MNHEY, CDR2 SVGEGT. This CDR3 spans 14 amino acids. The CDR3 loop is CASSYEGVNYGYTF. The CDR3 DNA reads TGTGCCAGCAGTTACGAGGGGGTCAACTATGGCTACACCTTC.

This clonotype was counted at least ten times. V is TRBV12-3 or TRBV12-4 and J is TRBJ1-1, with D unclear. The CDR3 contains 13 residues. V shed 2 bases and J shed 1 base, with 5 bases lying between them. Written as DNA, the CDR3 is TGTGCCAGCAGTTTAATTGGGAACACTGAAGCTTTCTTT. It is translated as CASSLIGNTEAFF.

This clonotype was seen a few times. The gene calls are TRBV12-3 or TRBV12-4 and TRBJ1-1; 8 bases are shared with TRBD1. The length of the CDR3 is 16 residues. The junction had 10 bases not matched to a gene; V was cut back by 6 bases and J by 1 base. The CDR3 nucleotides read TGTGCCAGCAGATATACAGGGGGGACAGGGAACACTGAAGCTTTCTTT. Translated: CASRYTGGTGNTEAFF.

This clonotype occurred a few times. The genes are TRBV12-3 or TRBV12-4 and TRBJ1-3, with D uncertain. CDR3 size: 13 residues. Trimming removed 1 base at V and 13 bases at J, with 14 bases between. The DNA for the CDR3 is TGTGCCAGCAGTTTAGGAGAGTCCCAGCGAATATATTTT. This gives the protein CASSLGESQRIYF.

There are a few counts of this clonotype. The V call is TRBV7-9, the J call TRBJ2-1; 8 bases match TRBD2. The germline V gene has CDR1 SEHNR and CDR2 FQNEAQ (reference sequence). This CDR3 has 12 amino acids. Germline trimming cut 5 bases from V and 9 bases from J; bases unmatched to any gene: 3. The CDR3 sequence: CASSTLAVEQFF. CDR3 nucleotide sequence: TGTGCCAGCAGCACACTAGCGGTTGAGCAGTTCTTC.

As to this clonotype: This may come from a read error, since a much larger clone is one base off. V is TRBV27 and J is TRBJ2-1; maybe TRBD2 (6 bases). The V end was cut by 0 bases, the J end by 12 bases, with 12 bases between. CDR3 size: 13 residues. Per the germline V gene, CDR1 is MNHEY and CDR2 is SMNVEV (reference sequence). The CDR3 bases are TGTGCCAGCAGTTTATCGGAGGGGATCGCGCAGTTCTTC. Amino acid sequence: CASSLSEGIAQFF.

This clonotype was seen a few times. The V and J genes are TRBV7-2 and TRBJ2-3; D not certain. The germline CDR1 and CDR2 sequences are SGHTA and FQGNSA. V was trimmed by 5 bases and J by 5 bases, leaving 8 bases between them. The CDR3 contains 12 residues. The CDR3: CASSPKRDTQYF. DNA for the CDR3: TGTGCCAGCAGCCCGAAGCGAGATACGCAGTATTTT.

This clonotype was counted ten times or more. The chain couples TRBV4-3 to TRBJ2-1; TRBD1 is a possible D gene (6 bases). This CDR3 is built from 15 residues. V was clipped by 3 bases and J by 13 bases, with 22 bases between them. Germline assignment: CDR1 LGHNA and CDR2 YSLEER. The CDR3 region is CASSHRMGTIGVQFF. The CDR3 DNA is TGCGCCAGCAGCCATAGAATGGGGACAATAGGTGTTCAGTTCTTC.

In its sample, this clonotype was seen a few times. The chain couples TRBV5-1 to TRBJ2-7; possible D gene TRBD1, 5 bases. The CDR3 contains 14 residues. The germline V gene encodes CDR1 SGHRS and CDR2 YFSETQ. V lost 0 bases to trimming and J lost 0 bases, with 7 bases between them. CDR3 residues: CASSLETVSYEQYF. Here the CDR3 DNA reads TGCGCCAGCAGCTTGGAGACAGTCTCCTACGAGCAGTACTTC.

The chain couples TRBV25-1 to TRBJ2-7; 8 bases fit TRBD2. V was clipped by 1 base and J by 9 bases; unmatched bases: 2. In germline, CDR1 is MGHDK, CDR2 SYGVNS. The CDR3 is 12 amino acids. CDR3 coding DNA: TGTGCCAGCAGTGAATCCGGACTAGCGCAGTACTTC. Translating gives CASSESGLAQYF.

This clonotype was recorded once. A much bigger clone sits one base away, suggesting this may be a read error. The chain links TRBV27 to TRBJ2-7; 7 nucleotides line up with TRBD1. J gave up 8 bases and V 7 bases, and 20 bases lay outside the gene matches. Germline V CDR1 and CDR2: MNHEY, SMNVEV (reference sequence). The CDR3 is 16 amino acids. Here the CDR3 reads CASNSGRQGWKYKQYF. The DNA for the CDR3 is TGTGCCAGCAACTCGGGAAGACAGGGCTGGAAATACAAGCAGTACTTC.

This clonotype was counted ten times or more. V is TRBV20-1 and J is TRBJ1-2; possible D gene TRBD1, 6 bases. Germline assignment: CDR1 DFQATT and CDR2 SNEGSKA (reference sequence). With 6 bases removed from V and 2 bases from J, the gap between germline ends came to 10 bases. The CDR3 is 12 residues long. CDR3 region: CSAWTVNYGYTF. CDR3 coding DNA: TGCAGTGCATGGACAGTGAACTATGGCTACACCTTC.

This chain links TRBV6-1 with TRBJ1-2; D ambiguous. There are 15 residues in the CDR3. V lost 3 bases, J lost 5 bases, and 16 bases lay in between. The V gene's germline CDR1 is MNHNS and CDR2 SASEGT. The CDR3 DNA is TGTGCCAGCAGTGACCTGGGCAGAAGCCTTTATGGCTACACCTTC. This codes for CASSDLGRSLYGYTF.